Included here is one T cell receptor (beta chain) sequence, with context. This sample stems from a study of sequential checkpoint blockade in melanoma. About the research overall: TCRβ was sequenced from DNA of approximately 91 pretreatment tumors. After nivolumab or ipilimumab alone, around 20 patients had week-13 rebiopsies.

The method was immunoSEQ multiplex PCR; TCRdb's version includes in-frame clones alone and lacks a portion of them. The table has about 7,900 clones, about a quarter seen once. The CDR3 covers 13 residues. The germline V gene has CDR1 SQVTM and CDR2 ANQGSEA. V shed 5 bases and J shed 5 bases, with 16 bases lying between them. Treatment defined: randomized to nivolumab then ipilimumab (arm A) or the reverse (arm B). This chain uses TRBV29-1 with TRBJ2-7; D gene unclear. Sequenced material: tumor tissue (inferred from file names), taken from a patient given nivolumab and ipilimumab in sequence. The receptor comes from a human donor with melanoma. The CDR3 DNA is TGCAGCGTTCGAATGGGGTCTAGGGACGAGCAGTACTTC. It specifies CSVRMGSRDEQYF.